These 16 T cell receptor beta chains were all obtained from the same sample, sequenced in a study of regulatory T cells in long-lasting Graves disease. iRepertoire HTBI primers and Arm-PCR of CDR3 regions built TCR beta libraries. TCRdb reanalysed the multiplex PCR reads using MiXCR and keeps one entry per CDR3 protein. Here the sample spans a few hundred thousand distinct CDR3 sequences, 12% to 15% being singletons. Specified time point: newly diagnosed GD, antithyroid drugs for less than 3 months. Isolated PBMC RNA provided the starting material for the TCR library. These data were also reused for a study on T cells in Graves' hyperthyroidism and ophthalmopathy.

This material consisted of peripheral blood mononuclear cells (PBMCs), taken at new diagnosis, from a patient treated with antithyroid drugs. The receptors shown here come from a woman between 50 and 59 years old with Graves disease.

Of note for this clonotype: This may be a read error: a much more frequent sequence differs by one nucleotide. This chain uses TRBV13 with TRBJ2-7, with 8 bases fitting TRBD1. The CDR3 runs 14 residues. From germline, CDR1 is PRHDT and CDR2 FYEKMQ (reference sequence). V lost 5 bases to trimming and J lost 3 bases; unmatched junction nucleotides: 6. CDR3 DNA: TGTGCCAGCAGCCCGACAGGGGAGAGCTACGAGCAGTACTTC. It translates to CASSPTGESYEQYF.

The chain couples TRBV10-1 to TRBJ2-2; perhaps TRBD1 as D (6 bases). V was trimmed by 6 bases and J by 0 bases, leaving 17 bases between them. CDR1 and CDR2 from the germline V gene are WNHNN and SYGVQD (reference sequence). This CDR3 spans 17 amino acids. The CDR3 region has the DNA TGCGCCAGCAGCCACCCATCGGGACACTCGAACACCGGGGAGCTGTTTTTT. Translated: CASSHPSGHSNTGELFF.

This clonotype has at least ten counts. The rearrangement joins TRBV11-3 to TRBJ2-3; D is unclear. Trimming pared 3 bases from V and 2 bases from J, leaving 9 bases between. This CDR3 spans 14 amino acids. Germline V lookup: CDR1 SGHNT, CDR2 YENEEA. The CDR3 sequence: CASSFGGTTDTQYF. CDR3 DNA: TGTGCCAGCAGCTTCGGTGGCACCACAGATACGCAGTATTTT.

This clonotype was seen many times. The V gene is TRBV29-1, the J gene TRBJ2-6, with D possibly TRBD2 on 5 matching bases. The germline V and J ends were trimmed by 1 base and 1 base, with 11 bases remaining between them. The CDR3 loop spans 16 amino acids. The germline V gene encodes CDR1 SQVTM and CDR2 ANQGSEA. The chain's CDR3 is CSVEGGAPSGANVLTF. CDR3 DNA sequence: TGCAGCGTTGAAGGGGGAGCGCCTTCTGGGGCCAACGTCCTGACTTTC.

The rearrangement links TRBV12-5 to TRBJ2-2; a weak D match, TRBD2 (5 bases). V lost 2 bases to trimming and J lost 0 bases, with 10 bases between them. The germline gives CDR1 LGHNT, CDR2 FRNRAP. This CDR3 comprises 16 residues. The CDR3 region has the DNA TGTGCTAGTGGTTTGAGCGAGGGAACGAACACCGGGGAGCTGTTTTTT. Translation: CASGLSEGTNTGELFF.

This clonotype was found a few times. This rearrangement joins TRBV20-1 to TRBJ2-5; a weak D match, TRBD2 (6 bases). CDR3 length: 14 amino acids. Trimming took 5 bases from V and 0 from J, leaving 13 bases between them. Germline V gives CDR1 DFQATT, CDR2 SNEGSKA (reference sequence). In DNA, the CDR3 is TGCAGTGCTGCGGGACTTAGGAACCAAGAGACCCAGTACTTC. Translated: CSAAGLRNQETQYF.

V gene TRBV27 combines with J gene TRBJ2-3; D uncertain. Germline CDR1 MNHEY, CDR2 SMNVEV (reference sequence). The CDR3 is 17 amino acids. V dropped 0 bases and J dropped 0 bases, with 13 bases sitting between them. This CDR3 reads CASSLSTLVTSTDTQYF. In DNA, the CDR3 is TGTGCCAGCAGTTTATCGACCCTTGTGACTAGCACAGATACGCAGTATTTT.

The V and J genes are TRBV4-1 and TRBJ2-7; no definite D call. The V end was cut by 2 bases, the J end by 3 bases, with 11 bases between. Germline V gene lookup returns CDR1 MGHRA and CDR2 YSYEKL. The CDR3 runs to 14 residues. Written as DNA, the CDR3 is TGCGCCAGCAGCCAATTATGGGCTAGCTACGAGCAGTACTTC. Its protein product is CASSQLWASYEQYF.

The gene calls are TRBV6-2 or TRBV6-3 and TRBJ1-2; D unresolved. Germline V lookup: CDR1 MNHEY, CDR2 SVGEGT. Trimming removed 0 bases from V and 1 base from J, with 9 bases in between. The CDR3 has 15 residues. Here the CDR3 reads CASSYSGPSNYGYTF. The CDR3 nucleotides are TGTGCCAGCAGTTACTCAGGGCCAAGTAACTATGGCTACACCTTC.

This clonotype occurred many times. The chain recombines TRBV30 with TRBJ2-3; a possible D gene is TRBD1 (6 bases). In germline, CDR1 is GTSNPN, CDR2 SVGIG (reference sequence). This CDR3 is built from 14 residues. Trimming removed 4 bases at V and 2 bases at J, with 13 bases between. The DNA for the CDR3 is TGTGCCTGGACCGCACGGGACAACACAGATACGCAGTATTTT. It is translated as CAWTARDNTDTQYF.

This clonotype has ten or more counts. The chain is built from TRBV12-3 or TRBV12-4 and TRBJ2-6; 10 positions match TRBD1. This CDR3 comprises 18 residues. Trimming took 7 bases from V and 1 from J; bases not matched to a gene: 10. CDR3 protein: CASTSVRDRGSGANVLTF. CDR3 DNA sequence: TGTGCCAGCACCTCCGTAAGGGACAGGGGATCTGGGGCCAACGTCCTGACTTTC.

V usage is TRBV28 and J usage is TRBJ1-6, with D perhaps matching TRBD1 (5 bases). There are 16 residues in the CDR3. CDR1 MDHEN and CDR2 SYDVKM come from the germline V gene. V dropped 1 base and J dropped 10 bases, with 17 bases sitting between them. CDR3 nucleotides: TGTGCCAGCAGTTTATTGAGTCAGGGCAGGGACTCACCCCTCCACTTT. Its translation is CASSLLSQGRDSPLHF.

At least ten counts were recorded for this clonotype. The chain is built from TRBV2 and TRBJ2-5; 9 positions agree with TRBD1. There are 14 residues in the CDR3. V was pared by 4 bases and J by 5 bases, with 5 bases of the junction left unmatched. Per germline, CDR1 SNHLY and CDR2 FYNNEI. The DNA of the CDR3 is TGTGCCAGCAGTGTCGGGACAGGGATCGAGACCCAGTACTTC. Amino acid sequence: CASSVGTGIETQYF.

The chain has TRBV19 and TRBJ2-5; D might be TRBD1 (7 bases). The CDR3 has 14 residues. Trimming left V 8 bases short and J 5 bases short, with 18 bases between. Looked up from germline, CDR1 is LNHDA and CDR2 is SQIVND (reference sequence). CDR3 nucleotides: TGTGCCAGTGGCGGGACAGCCACTTGGGAGACCCAGTACTTC. It translates to CASGGTATWETQYF.

This clonotype was seen ten or more times. The rearrangement uses TRBV28 and TRBJ2-7, with D perhaps matching TRBD1 (5 bases). CDR3 length: 15 residues. Germline lookup yields CDR1 MDHEN and CDR2 SYDVKM. V lost 3 bases to trimming and J lost 5 bases, with 17 bases between them. CDR3 nucleotide sequence: TGTGCCAGCAGTTTCGTCCAGGGCATAAGGAACGAGCAGTACTTC. Protein product: CASSFVQGIRNEQYF.

This clonotype was seen a handful of times. V and J are TRBV7-7 and TRBJ2-7; D is undetermined. Germline V gene sequence: CDR1 SSHAT, CDR2 FNYEAQ (reference sequence). Trimming left V 2 bases short and J 0 bases short, with 11 bases between. The CDR3 sequence is 15 residues long. As DNA, the CDR3 is TGTGCCAGCAGCTTAAGGGAAGGCCGCTCCTACGAGCAGTACTTC. Translating gives CASSLREGRSYEQYF.